This record looks at one TCR beta chain sequence and its context. Using immunoSEQ multiplex PCR, the repertoire was profiled, and TCRdb retains in-frame clones only, with some absent. This sample has some 200,000 clones, with about 93% found just once. The data derive from a study of blood T cell repertoires in COVID-19. The V gene end was trimmed by 5 bases and the J gene end by 5 bases; junction bases not matched to a gene: 7. Germline V gives CDR1 SGHAT, CDR2 FQNNGV. The CDR3 spans 15 residues. In Seattle, patients joined the study during active infection and were tracked longitudinally. The chain couples TRBV11-2 to TRBJ1-4, with 8 bases matching TRBD1. This clonotype was sampled from a man under 40 with COVID-19, enrolled during active disease. Sequenced material: peripheral blood. The CDR3 region has the DNA TGTGCCAGCAGCCCTGACAGGGGCCGGAATGAAAAACTGTTTTTT. Protein: CASSPDRGRNEKLFF. Full variable domain (remainder filled in from reference TRBV11-2 and TRBJ1-4): EAGVAQSPRYKIIEKRQSVAFWCNPISGHATLYWYQQILGQGPKLLIQFQNNGVVDDSQLPKDRFSAERLKGVDSTLKIQPAKLEDSAVYLCASSPDRGRNEKLFFGSGTQLSVL.